The sequence of this T cell receptor beta chain was determined in a study of CD8+ T cells in alopecia areata. The overall study: The drug, oral tofacitinib, was given to treated patients at 5 to 10 mg twice daily. Tofacitinib treatment spanned 6 to 18 months, with 6 months off drug afterward.

Following extraction, RNA underwent reverse transcription to cDNA, which served as the sequencing template. TCRdb keeps only in-frame clones here, not all; method: immunoSEQ multiplex PCR. The sample consists of approximately 280,000 clones, about 62% of them appearing once. Note on this clone: Its antigen remains unknown.

Treatment reported: oral pan-JAK inhibitor, 5-10 mg twice daily. Trimming cost V 6 bases and J 1 base, with 15 bases left between them. This CDR3 has 16 residues. Germline values: CDR1 MNHNY, CDR2 SVGAGI (reference sequence). Whole-study results and caveats: The study also sequences resident alphabeta T cells of normal skin in scalp samples.

Material: CD4+ T cells sorted from blood, obtained at week 24, from a patient treated with tofacitinib. This receptor was taken from a human donor with alopecia areata. This sequence joins TRBV6-6 and TRBJ2-2; perhaps TRBD2 as D (7 bases). The CDR3 DNA sequence: TGTGCCAGCAGCCCTCGCGGGGGCCGGAACACCGGGGAGCTGTTTTTT. Translated: CASSPRGGRNTGELFF.